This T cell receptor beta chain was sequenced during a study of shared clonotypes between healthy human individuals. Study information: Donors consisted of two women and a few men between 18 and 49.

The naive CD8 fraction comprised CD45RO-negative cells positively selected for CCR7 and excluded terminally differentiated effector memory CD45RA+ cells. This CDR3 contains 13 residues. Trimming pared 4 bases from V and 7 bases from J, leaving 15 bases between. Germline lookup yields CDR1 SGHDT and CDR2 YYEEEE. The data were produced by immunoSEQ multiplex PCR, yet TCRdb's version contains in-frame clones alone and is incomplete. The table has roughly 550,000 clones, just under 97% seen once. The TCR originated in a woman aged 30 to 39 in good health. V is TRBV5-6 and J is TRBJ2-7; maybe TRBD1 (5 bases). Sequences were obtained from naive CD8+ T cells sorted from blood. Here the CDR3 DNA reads TGTGCCAGCAGCCCGATACAGGTCCAGGAGCAGTACTTC. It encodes CASSPIQVQEQYF.